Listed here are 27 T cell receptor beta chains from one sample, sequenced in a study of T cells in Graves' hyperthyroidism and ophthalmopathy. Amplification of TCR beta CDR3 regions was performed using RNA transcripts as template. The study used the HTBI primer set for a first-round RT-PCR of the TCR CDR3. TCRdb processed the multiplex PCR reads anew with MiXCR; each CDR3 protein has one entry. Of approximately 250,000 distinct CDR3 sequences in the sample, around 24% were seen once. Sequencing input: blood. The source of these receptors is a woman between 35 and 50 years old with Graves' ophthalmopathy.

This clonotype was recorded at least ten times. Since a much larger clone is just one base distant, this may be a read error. Here the CDR3 DNA reads TGTGCCACCAGCAGAGATCTCGCAGGGGGGGCCGTCTACGGGCAGTACTTC. It is translated as CATSRDLAGGAVYGQYF. V usage is TRBV15 and J usage is TRBJ2-7; D could derive from TRBD1 or TRBD2 (7 bases each). CDR1 LNHNV and CDR2 YYDKDF come from the germline V gene (reference sequence). This CDR3 has 17 amino acids.

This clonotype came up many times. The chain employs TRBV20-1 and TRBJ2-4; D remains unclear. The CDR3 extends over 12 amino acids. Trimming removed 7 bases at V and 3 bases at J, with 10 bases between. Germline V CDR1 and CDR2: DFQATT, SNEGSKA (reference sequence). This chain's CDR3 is CSGGAVKNIQYF. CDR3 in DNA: TGCAGTGGTGGAGCAGTCAAAAACATTCAGTACTTC.

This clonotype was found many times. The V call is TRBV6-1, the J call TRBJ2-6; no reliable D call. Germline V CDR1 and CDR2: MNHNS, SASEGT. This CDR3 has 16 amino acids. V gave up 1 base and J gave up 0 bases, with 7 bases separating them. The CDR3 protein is CASSEVEISGANVLTF. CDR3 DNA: TGTGCCAGCAGTGAAGTAGAGATCTCTGGGGCCAACGTCCTGACTTTC.

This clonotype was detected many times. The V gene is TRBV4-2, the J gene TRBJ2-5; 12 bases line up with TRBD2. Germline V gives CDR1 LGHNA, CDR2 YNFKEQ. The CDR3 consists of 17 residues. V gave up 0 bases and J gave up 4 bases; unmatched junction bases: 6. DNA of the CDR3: TGTGCCAGCAGCCAAGATCTAAAACTAGCGGGAGGAGAGACCCAGTACTTC. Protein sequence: CASSQDLKLAGGETQYF.

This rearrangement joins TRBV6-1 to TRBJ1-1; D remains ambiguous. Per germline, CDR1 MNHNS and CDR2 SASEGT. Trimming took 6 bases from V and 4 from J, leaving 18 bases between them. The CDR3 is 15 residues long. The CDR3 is CASSSLPSPRTEAFF. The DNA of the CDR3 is TGTGCCAGCAGCTCCCTCCCCTCCCCCCGCACTGAAGCTTTCTTT.

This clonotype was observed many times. The DNA for the CDR3 is TGTGCCACCAGTGACCAGGGTGGGACCCAAGAGACCCAGTACTTC. It is translated as CATSDQGGTQETQYF. This chain uses TRBV24-1 with TRBJ2-5; D is possibly TRBD1 or TRBD2 (5 bases each). Germline assignment: CDR1 KGHDR and CDR2 SFDVKD. The CDR3 length is 15 residues. Trimming stripped 4 bases from V and 1 base from J, with 12 bases between.

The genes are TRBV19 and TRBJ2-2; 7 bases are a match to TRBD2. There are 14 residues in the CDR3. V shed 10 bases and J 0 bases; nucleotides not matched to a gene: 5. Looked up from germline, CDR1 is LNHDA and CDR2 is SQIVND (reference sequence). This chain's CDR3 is CAIREGTNTGELFF. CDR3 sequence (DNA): TGTGCCATAAGGGAGGGGACGAACACCGGGGAGCTGTTTTTT.

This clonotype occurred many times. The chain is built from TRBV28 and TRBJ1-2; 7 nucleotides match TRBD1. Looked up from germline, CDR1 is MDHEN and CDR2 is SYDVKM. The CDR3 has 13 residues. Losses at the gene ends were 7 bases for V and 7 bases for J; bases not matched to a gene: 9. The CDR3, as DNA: TGTGCCAGCACCCGAGGGACAGCCGGTGGCTACACCTTC. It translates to CASTRGTAGGYTF.

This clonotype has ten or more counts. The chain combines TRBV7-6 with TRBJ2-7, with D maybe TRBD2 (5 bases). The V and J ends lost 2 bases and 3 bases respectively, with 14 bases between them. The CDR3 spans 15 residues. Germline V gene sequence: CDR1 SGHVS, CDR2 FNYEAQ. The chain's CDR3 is CASSLNRDGSYEQYF. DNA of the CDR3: TGTGCCAGCAGCTTAAACCGGGATGGGAGCTACGAGCAGTACTTC. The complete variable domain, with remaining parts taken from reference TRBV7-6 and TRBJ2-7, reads GAGVSQSPRYKVTKRGQDVALRCDPISGHVSLYWYRQALGQGPEFLTYFNYEAQQDKSGLPNDRFSAERPEGSISTLTIQRTEQRDSAMYRCASSLNRDGSYEQYFGPGTRLTVT.

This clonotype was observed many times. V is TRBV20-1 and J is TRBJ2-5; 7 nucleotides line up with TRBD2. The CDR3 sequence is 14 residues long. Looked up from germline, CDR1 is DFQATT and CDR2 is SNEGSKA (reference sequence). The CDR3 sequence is CRAKAGRQEETQYF. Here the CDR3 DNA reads TGCAGGGCCAAAGCGGGACGGCAGGAAGAGACCCAGTACTTC.

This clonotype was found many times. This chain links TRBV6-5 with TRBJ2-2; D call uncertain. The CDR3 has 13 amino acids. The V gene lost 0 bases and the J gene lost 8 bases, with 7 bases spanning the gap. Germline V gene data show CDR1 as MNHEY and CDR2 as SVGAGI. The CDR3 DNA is TGTGCCAGCAGTTACTCGATGGCTGGGGAGCTGTTTTTT. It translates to CASSYSMAGELFF.

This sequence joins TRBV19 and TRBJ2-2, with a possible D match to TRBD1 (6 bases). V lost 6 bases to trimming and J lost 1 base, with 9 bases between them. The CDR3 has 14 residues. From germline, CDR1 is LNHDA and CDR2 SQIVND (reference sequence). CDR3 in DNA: TGTGCCAGTAGCGGACAGTGGAACACCGGGGAGCTGTTTTTT. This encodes CASSGQWNTGELFF.

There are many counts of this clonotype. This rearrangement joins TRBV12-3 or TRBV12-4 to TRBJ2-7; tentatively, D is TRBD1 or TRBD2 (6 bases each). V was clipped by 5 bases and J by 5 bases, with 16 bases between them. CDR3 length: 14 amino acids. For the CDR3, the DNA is TGTGCCAGCAGTCCCCGGAGGGGGGTGGACGAGCAGTACTTC. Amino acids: CASSPRRGVDEQYF.

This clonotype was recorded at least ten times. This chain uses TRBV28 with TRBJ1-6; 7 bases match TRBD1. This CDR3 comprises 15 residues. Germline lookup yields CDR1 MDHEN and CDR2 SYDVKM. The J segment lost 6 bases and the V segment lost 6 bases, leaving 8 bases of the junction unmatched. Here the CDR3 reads CASSLQGGGNSPLHF. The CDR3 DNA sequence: TGTGCCAGCAGCCTGCAGGGGGGAGGTAATTCACCCCTCCACTTT.

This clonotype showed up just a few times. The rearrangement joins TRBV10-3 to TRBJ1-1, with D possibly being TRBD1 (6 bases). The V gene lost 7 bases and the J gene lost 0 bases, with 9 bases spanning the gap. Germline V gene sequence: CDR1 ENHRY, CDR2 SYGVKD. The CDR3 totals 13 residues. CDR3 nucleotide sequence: TGTGCCATCAATGCAGGGGTGAACACTGAAGCTTTCTTT. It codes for CAINAGVNTEAFF.

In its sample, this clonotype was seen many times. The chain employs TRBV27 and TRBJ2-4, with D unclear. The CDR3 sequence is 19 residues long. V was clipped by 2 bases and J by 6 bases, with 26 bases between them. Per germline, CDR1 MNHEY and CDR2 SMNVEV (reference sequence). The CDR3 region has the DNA TGTGCCAGCAGTTTAAGACCCCCGACGGGTCCCCGAAATTTAAACATTCAGTACTTC. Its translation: CASSLRPPTGPRNLNIQYF.

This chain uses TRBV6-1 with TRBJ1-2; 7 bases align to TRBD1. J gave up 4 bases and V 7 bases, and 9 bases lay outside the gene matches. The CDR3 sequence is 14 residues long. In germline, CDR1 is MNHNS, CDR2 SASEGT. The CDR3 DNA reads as TGTGCCAGCACCAAAGGGGGCTTGGGCTATGGCTACACCTTC. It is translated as CASTKGGLGYGYTF.

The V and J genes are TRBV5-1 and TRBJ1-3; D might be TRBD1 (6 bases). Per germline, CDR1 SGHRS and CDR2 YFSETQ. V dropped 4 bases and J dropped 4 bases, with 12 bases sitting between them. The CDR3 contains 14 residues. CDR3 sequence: CASSQGTAGNTIYF. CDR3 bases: TGCGCCAGCAGCCAGGGGACCGCAGGAAACACCATATATTTT.

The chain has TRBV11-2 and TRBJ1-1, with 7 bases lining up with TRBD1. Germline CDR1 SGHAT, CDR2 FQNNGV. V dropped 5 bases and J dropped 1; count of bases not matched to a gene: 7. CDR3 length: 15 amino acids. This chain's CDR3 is CASSDTGDTNTEAFF. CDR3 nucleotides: TGTGCCAGCAGCGACACAGGGGATACGAACACTGAAGCTTTCTTT.

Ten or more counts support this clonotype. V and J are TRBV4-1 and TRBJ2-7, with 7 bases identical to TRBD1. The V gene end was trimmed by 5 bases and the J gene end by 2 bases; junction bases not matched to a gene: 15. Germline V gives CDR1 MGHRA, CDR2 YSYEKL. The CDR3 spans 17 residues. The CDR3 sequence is CASSLRAETGTPYEQYF. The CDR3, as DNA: TGCGCCAGCAGCTTACGCGCGGAGACAGGGACCCCCTACGAGCAGTACTTC.

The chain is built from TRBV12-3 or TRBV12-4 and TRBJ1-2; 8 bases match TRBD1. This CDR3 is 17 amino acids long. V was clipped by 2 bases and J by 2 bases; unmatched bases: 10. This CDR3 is CASSLSATGDRNYGYTF. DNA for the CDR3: TGTGCCAGCAGTTTATCAGCCACTGGGGACAGGAACTATGGCTACACCTTC.

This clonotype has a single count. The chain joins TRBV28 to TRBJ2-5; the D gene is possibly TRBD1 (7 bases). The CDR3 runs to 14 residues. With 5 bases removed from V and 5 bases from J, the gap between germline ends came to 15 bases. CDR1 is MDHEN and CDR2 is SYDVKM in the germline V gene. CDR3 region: CASSTRDSGETQYF. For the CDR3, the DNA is TGTGCCAGCAGTACCCGGGACAGCGGGGAGACCCAGTACTTC. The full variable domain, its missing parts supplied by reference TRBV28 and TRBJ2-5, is DVKVTQSSRYLVKRTGEKVFLECVQDMDHENMFWYRQDPGLGLRLIYFSYDVKMKEKGDIPEGYSVSREKKERFSLILESASTNQTSMYLCASSTRDSGETQYFGPGTRLLVL.

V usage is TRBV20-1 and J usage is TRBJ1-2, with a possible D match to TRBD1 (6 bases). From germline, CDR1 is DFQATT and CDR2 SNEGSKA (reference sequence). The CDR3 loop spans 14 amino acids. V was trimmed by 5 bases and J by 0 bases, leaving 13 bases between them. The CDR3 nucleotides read TGCAGTGCTGATACAGGGAGAGCTAACTATGGCTACACCTTC. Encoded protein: CSADTGRANYGYTF.

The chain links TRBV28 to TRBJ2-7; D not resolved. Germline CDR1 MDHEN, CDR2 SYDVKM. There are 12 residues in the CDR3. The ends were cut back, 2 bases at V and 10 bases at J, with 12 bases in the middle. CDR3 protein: CASSLRKAEQYF. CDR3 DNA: TGTGCCAGCAGTTTAAGGAAGGCCGAACAGTACTTC. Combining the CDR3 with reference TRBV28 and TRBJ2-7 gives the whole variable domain DVKVTQSSRYLVKRTGEKVFLECVQDMDHENMFWYRQDPGLGLRLIYFSYDVKMKEKGDIPEGYSVSREKKERFSLILESASTNQTSMYLCASSLRKAEQYFGPGTRLTVT.

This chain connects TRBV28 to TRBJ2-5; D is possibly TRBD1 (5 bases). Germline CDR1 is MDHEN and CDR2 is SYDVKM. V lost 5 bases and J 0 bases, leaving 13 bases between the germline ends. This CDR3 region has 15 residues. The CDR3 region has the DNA TGTGCCAGCAGTACCACACAGGCGTACCAAGAGACCCAGTACTTC. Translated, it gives CASSTTQAYQETQYF.

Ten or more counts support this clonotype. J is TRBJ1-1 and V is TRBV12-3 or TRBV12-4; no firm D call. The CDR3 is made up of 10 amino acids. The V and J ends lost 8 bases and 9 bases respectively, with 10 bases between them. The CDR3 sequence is CASSTTKAFF. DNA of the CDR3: TGTGCCAGCTCCACAACCAAAGCTTTCTTT.

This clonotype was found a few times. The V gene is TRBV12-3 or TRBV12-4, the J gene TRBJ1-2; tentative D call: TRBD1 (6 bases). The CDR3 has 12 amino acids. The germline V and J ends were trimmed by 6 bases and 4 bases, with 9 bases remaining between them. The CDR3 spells CASRVDSYGYTF. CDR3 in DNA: TGTGCCAGCAGGGTGGACAGCTATGGCTACACCTTC.